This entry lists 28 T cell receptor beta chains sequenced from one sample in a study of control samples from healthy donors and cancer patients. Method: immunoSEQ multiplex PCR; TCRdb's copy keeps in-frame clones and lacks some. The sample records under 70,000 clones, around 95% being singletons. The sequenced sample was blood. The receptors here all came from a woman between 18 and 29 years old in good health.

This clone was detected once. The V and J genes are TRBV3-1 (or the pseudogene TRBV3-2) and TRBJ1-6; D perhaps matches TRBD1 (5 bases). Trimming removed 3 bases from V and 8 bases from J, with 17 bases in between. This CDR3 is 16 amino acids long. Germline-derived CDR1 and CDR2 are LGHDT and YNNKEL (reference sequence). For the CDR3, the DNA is TGTGCCAGCAGCCATCGTTTCTGGGGGAGAGATTCACCCCTCCACTTT. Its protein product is CASSHRFWGRDSPLHF.

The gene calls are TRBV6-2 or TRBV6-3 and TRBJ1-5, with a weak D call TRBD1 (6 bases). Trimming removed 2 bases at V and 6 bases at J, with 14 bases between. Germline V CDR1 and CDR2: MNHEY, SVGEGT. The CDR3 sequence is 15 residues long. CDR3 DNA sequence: TGTGCCAGCAGTTACACCGGGGGGCAAGGTCAGCCCCAGCATTTT. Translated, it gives CASSYTGGQGQPQHF.

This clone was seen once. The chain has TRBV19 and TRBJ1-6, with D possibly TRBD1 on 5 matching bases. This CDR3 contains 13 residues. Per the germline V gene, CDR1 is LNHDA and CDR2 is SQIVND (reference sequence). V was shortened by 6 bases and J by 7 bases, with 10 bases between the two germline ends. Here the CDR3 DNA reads TGTGCCAGTAGGGCAGGGCAAAATTCACCCCTCCACTTT. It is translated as CASRAGQNSPLHF.

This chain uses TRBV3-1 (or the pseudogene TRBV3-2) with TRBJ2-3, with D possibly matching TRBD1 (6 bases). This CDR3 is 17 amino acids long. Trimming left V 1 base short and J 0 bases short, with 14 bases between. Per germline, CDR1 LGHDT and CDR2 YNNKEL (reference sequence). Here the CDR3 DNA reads TGTGCCAGCAGCCAAGGCTTAGGGGGATTAAGCACAGATACGCAGTATTTT. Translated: CASSQGLGGLSTDTQYF.

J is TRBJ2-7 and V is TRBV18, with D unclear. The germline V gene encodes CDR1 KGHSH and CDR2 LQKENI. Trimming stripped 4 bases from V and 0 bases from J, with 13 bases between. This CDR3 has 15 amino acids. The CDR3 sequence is CASSLAGTLSYEQYF. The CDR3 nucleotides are TGTGCCAGCTCACTAGCAGGTACCCTCTCCTACGAGCAGTACTTC. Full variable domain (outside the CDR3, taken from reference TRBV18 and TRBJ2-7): NAGVMQNPRHLVRRRGQEARLRCSPMKGHSHVYWYRQLPEEGLKFMVYLQKENIIDESGMPKERFSAEFPKEGPSILRIQQVVRGDSAAYFCASSLAGTLSYEQYFGPGTRLTVT.

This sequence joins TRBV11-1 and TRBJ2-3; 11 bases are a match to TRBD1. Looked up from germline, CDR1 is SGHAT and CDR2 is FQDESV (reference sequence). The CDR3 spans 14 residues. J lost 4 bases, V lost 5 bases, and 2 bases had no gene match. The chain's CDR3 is CASSLDRGPDTQYF. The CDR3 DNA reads TGTGCCAGCAGCCTGGACAGGGGGCCAGATACGCAGTATTTT.

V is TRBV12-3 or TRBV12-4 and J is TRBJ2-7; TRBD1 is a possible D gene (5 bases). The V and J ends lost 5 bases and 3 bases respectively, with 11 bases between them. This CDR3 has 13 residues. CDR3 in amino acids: CASSQTAIYEQYF. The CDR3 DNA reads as TGTGCCAGCAGTCAGACAGCCATCTACGAGCAGTACTTC.

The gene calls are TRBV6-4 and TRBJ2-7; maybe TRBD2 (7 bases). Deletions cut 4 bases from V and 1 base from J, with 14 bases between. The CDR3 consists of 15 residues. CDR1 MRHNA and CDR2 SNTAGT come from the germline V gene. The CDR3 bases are TGTGCCAGCAGTGCCTCTGCGGGGGCTTCCTACGAGCAGTACTTC. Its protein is CASSASAGASYEQYF.

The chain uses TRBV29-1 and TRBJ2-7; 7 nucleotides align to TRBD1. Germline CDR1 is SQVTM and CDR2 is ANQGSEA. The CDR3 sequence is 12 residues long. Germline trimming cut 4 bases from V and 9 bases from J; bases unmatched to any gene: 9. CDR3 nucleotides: TGCAGCGTTGGAGACAGGGTAGAAGGGCAGTACTTC. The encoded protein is CSVGDRVEGQYF.

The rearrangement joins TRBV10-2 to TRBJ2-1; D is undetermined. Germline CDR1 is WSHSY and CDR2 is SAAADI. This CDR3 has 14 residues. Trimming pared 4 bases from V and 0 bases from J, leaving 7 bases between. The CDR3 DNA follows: TGCGCCAGCAGTGCAAAGGCCTCCTACAATGAGCAGTTCTTC. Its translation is CASSAKASYNEQFF.

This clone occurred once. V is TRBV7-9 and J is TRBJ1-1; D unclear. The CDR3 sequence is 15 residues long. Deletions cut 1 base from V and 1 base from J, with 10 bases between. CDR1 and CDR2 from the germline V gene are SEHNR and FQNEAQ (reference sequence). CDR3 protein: CASSLETGRNTEAFF. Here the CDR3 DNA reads TGTGCCAGCAGCTTAGAGACGGGGAGGAACACTGAAGCTTTCTTT.

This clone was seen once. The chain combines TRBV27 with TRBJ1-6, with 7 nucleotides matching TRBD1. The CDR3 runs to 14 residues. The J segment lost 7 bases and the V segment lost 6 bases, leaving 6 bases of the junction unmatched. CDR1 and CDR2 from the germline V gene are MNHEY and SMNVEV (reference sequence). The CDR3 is CASRKPGQNSPLHF. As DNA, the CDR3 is TGTGCCAGCAGAAAACCGGGACAGAATTCACCCCTCCACTTT.

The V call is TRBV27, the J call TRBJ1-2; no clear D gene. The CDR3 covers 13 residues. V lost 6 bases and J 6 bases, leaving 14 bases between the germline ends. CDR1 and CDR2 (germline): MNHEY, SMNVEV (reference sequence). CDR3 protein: CASSPPYGHGYTF. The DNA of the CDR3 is TGTGCCAGCAGCCCCCCCTATGGGCATGGCTACACCTTC.

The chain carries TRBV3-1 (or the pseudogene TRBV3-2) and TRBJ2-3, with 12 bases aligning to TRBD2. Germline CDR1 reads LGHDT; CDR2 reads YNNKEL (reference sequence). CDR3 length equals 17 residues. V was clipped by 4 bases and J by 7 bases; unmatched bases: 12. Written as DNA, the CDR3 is TGTGCCAGCAGCCGGTTCCTAGCGGGGGGGGGTTCTCATACGCAGTATTTT. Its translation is CASSRFLAGGGSHTQYF.

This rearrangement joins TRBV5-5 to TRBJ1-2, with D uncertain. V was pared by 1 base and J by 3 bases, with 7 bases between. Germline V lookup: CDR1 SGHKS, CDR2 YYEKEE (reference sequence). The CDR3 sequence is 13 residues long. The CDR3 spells CASSLYDYYGYTF. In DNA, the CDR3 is TGTGCCAGCAGCTTGTATGACTACTATGGCTACACCTTC.

CDR3 DNA: TGTGCCAGAACACCGGTATCTTACCAGAGCCTATACCCGAACACTGAAGCTTTCTTT. Translated, it gives CARTPVSYQSLYPNTEAFF. The rearrangement joins TRBV6-4 to TRBJ1-1; D call uncertain. Per the germline V gene, CDR1 is MRHNA and CDR2 is SNTAGT. V lost 9 bases and J 1 base, leaving 30 bases between the germline ends. There are 19 residues in the CDR3.

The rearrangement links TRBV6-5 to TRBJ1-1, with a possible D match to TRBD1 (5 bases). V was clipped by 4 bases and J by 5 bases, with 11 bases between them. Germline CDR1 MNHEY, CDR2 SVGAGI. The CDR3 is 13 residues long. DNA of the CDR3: TGTGCCAGCAGTTCCAGGGATAGGACTGAAGCTTTCTTT. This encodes CASSSRDRTEAFF.

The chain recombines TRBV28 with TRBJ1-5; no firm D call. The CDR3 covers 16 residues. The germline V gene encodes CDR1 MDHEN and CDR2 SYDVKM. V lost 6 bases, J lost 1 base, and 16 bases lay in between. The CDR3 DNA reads TGTGCCAGCAGAGATCCTAGAGCCTCGAGCAATCAGCCCCAGCATTTT. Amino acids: CASRDPRASSNQPQHF.

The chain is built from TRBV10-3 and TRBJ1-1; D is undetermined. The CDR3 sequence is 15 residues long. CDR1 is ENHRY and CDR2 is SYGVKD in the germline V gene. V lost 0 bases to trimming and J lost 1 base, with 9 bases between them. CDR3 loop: CAISESSEKNTEAFF. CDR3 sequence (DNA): TGTGCCATCAGTGAGTCGTCAGAGAAGAACACTGAAGCTTTCTTT.

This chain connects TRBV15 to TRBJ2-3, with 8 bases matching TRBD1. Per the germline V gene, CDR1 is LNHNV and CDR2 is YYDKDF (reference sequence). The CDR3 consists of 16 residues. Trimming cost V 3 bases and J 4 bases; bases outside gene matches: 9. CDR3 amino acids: CATSRAGQGFSDTQYF. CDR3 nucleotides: TGTGCCACCAGCAGGGCCGGACAGGGTTTCTCAGATACGCAGTATTTT.

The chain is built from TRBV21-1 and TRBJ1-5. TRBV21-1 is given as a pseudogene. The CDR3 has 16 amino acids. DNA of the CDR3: TGTGCCAGCAGCAAAAGGCCAGACCTAAGCAATCAGCCCCAGCATTTT. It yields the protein CASSKRPDLSNQPQHF.

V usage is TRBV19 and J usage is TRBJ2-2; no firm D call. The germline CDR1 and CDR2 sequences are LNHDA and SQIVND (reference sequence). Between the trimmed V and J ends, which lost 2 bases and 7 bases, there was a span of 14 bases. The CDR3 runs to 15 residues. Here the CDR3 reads CASSIFTGVRGELFF. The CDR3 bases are TGTGCCAGTAGTATATTTACTGGGGTCCGCGGGGAGCTGTTTTTT.

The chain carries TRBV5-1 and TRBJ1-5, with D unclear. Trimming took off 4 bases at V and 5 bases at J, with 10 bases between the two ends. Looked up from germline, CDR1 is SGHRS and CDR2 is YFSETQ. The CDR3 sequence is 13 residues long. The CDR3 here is CASSLTRYQPQHF. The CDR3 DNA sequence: TGCGCCAGCAGCCTTACACGGTATCAGCCCCAGCATTTT.

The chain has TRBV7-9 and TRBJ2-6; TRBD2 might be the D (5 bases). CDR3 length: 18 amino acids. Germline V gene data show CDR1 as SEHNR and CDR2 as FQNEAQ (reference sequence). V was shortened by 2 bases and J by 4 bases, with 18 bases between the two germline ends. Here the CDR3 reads CASSLPEGTGSGANVLTF. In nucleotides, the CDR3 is TGTGCCAGCAGCTTACCGGAAGGCACGGGGTCGGGGGCCAACGTCCTGACTTTC.

The CDR3 nucleotides read TGTGCCAGTAGTGGCGACTGGGGCGGGGGGTTACGGCAGTTCTTC. Translated, it gives CASSGDWGGGLRQFF. This chain joins TRBV19 and TRBJ2-1; TRBD2 matches at 8 bases. Unmatched junction bases numbered 15, after V lost 5 bases and J lost 12 bases. The CDR3 extends over 15 amino acids. The germline V gene has CDR1 LNHDA and CDR2 SQIVND (reference sequence).

CDR3 nucleotide sequence: TGTGCCAGCAGTTTGTTCAGGACAGTAGATCAGCCCCAGCATTTT. Protein product: CASSLFRTVDQPQHF. The chain couples TRBV28 to TRBJ1-5, with D possibly being TRBD1 (6 bases). CDR1 is MDHEN, CDR2 SYDVKM, per germline. Trimming shortened V by 3 bases and J by 5 bases, and 14 bases separated the two germline ends. CDR3 length equals 15 residues.

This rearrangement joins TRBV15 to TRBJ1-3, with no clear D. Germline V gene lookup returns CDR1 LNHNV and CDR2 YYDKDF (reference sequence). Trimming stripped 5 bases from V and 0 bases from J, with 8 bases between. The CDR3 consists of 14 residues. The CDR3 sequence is CATSLQTSGNTIYF. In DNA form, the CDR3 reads TGTGCCACCAGCTTGCAGACCTCTGGAAACACCATATATTTT.

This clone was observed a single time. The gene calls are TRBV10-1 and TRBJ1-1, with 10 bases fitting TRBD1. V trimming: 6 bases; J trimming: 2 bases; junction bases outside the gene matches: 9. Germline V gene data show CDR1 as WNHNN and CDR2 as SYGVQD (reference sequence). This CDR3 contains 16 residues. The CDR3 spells CASSRGTGAFNTEAFF. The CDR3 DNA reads TGCGCCAGCAGCCGTGGGACAGGGGCTTTCAACACTGAAGCTTTCTTT.